This paragraph covers one TCR beta chain sequence. The antigen is unknown. This entry is derived from a study of long-term antiretroviral therapy in people with HIV. The CDR3 contains 15 residues. V lost 1 base and J 4 bases, leaving 11 bases between the germline ends. Per the germline V gene, CDR1 is MNHNS and CDR2 is SASEGT. Participants with HIV, all of them, were treated in the United States. Points from the study as a whole: Diversity rose after ART but stayed below transplant donor controls. Whichever time point was examined, clones expanded before ART dominated the repertoire. CDR3 lengths in HIV samples spanned a narrower range than controls.

Survey-level immunoSEQ v3.0 assays were run. Assay: immunoSEQ multiplex PCR; the TCRdb copy retains only in-frame clones and omits some. Altogether 7,500 to 10,000 clones are present, over 75% being singletons, with the ten largest covering about 15%. The genes are TRBV6-1 and TRBJ1-5; D is possibly TRBD1 (5 bases). The receptor comes from a man aged 35 to 55 with HIV. The specimen was unsorted PBMCs, collected 0.7 years after starting antiretroviral therapy. The CDR3: CASSEGQTLNQPQHF. The CDR3 DNA is TGTGCCAGCAGTGAAGGACAGACCTTAAATCAGCCCCAGCATTTT.